This T cell receptor beta chain was recovered during a study of cytomegalovirus exposure and HLA in healthy donors. Study overall: Both the 100 to 150 validation repertoires and the approximately 670 first-cohort repertoires used the same platform, as reported by a later analysis.

The donors were in the approximately 120-subject validation cohort; that cohort was separate from the roughly 680-subject first cohort. Sequencing used immunoSEQ multiplex PCR; TCRdb keeps in-frame clones, though not all of them. Counted here are about 150,000 clones, approximately 92% occurring once; the ten biggest clones make up roughly 9.2%. V trimming: 4 bases; J trimming: 1 base; junction bases outside the gene matches: 16. The CDR3 has 19 residues. Germline V gene data show CDR1 as SGDLS and CDR2 as YYNGEE. The study, taken as a whole, reports: Rarity marked most TCR sequences, yet some public TCRs occurred in many donors. TCR clusters originating in the first cohort tended to co-occur in the 120 validation repertoires, according to a later analysis.

A word on this clone: Its antigen is not identified.

The sequence came from a young woman in good health and CMV-seropositive. The V gene is TRBV9, the J gene TRBJ2-4, with TRBD1 matching over 8 bases. Sequences were obtained from PBMCs. DNA for the CDR3: TGTGCCAGCAGCCCGGACCCGACAGGGGACGGGGTGGCCAAAAACATTCAGTACTTC. Its protein is CASSPDPTGDGVAKNIQYF.